The clone carrying this T cell receptor beta chain was counted only a few times. Each ophthalmopathy patient scored at least 3 on the Clinical Activity Score and at least 4 on NOSPECS grade, with duration under 3 months. This entry comes from a study of T cells in Graves' hyperthyroidism and ophthalmopathy. RNA transcripts served as the template for amplifying TCR beta CDR3 regions. TCR CDR3 underwent first-round RT-PCR with the HTBI primer set. One entry per CDR3 protein, called by TCRdb with MiXCR from the multiplex PCR reads. The sample lists approximately 610,000 distinct CDR3 sequences; 14% to 15% were seen once. Germline V gives CDR1 SGHRS, CDR2 YFSETQ. The CDR3 runs to 13 residues. Between the trimmed V and J ends, which lost 3 bases and 3 bases, there was a span of 9 bases.

This TCR came from a woman aged 40 to 55 with Graves' ophthalmopathy. The V and J genes are TRBV5-1 and TRBJ1-1; the D is unclear. The sequenced sample was blood. CDR3 DNA sequence: TGCGCCAGCAGCTACAGAGAGGACACTGAAGCTTTCTTT. Amino acids: CASSYREDTEAFF.